This T cell receptor (beta chain) derives from a study of T cell repertoires in cytomegalovirus infection. Across the study: Public TCR beta signature analysis indicated the presence of both CMV infection and matching HLA type.

CDR1 and CDR2 from the germline V gene are SEHNR and FQNEAQ (reference sequence). The V gene end was trimmed by 5 bases and the J gene end by 3 bases; junction bases not matched to a gene: 14. There are 17 residues in the CDR3. Turning to this clonotype: As yet, its antigen is unknown.

TCRdb recomputed calls from the reads with MiXCR, one row per CDR3 protein. This sample has fewer than 950,000 distinct CDR3 sequences; roughly 33% occur once, and the top ten carry around 12%. V gene TRBV7-9 combines with J gene TRBJ2-7; 9 bases fit TRBD1. The sample in question was cultured CD8+ T cells from PBMCs, obtained from culture after CMV antigen stimulation. This clonotype originated in a human donor in good health (CMV status not recorded). Some clones in this sample may be carry-over from other donors' samples. CDR3 DNA sequence: TGTGCCAGCAGCACTTTGAACCCGGGACAGGGATTCTACGAGCAGTACTTC. Its translation is CASSTLNPGQGFYEQYF.